This T cell receptor beta chain was recorded in a study of CD8+CD57+ T cells in acquired aplastic anemia. The study's findings and limits: With respect to CD8+ Simpson's diversity, patients and controls did not differ significantly.

This CDR3 is 19 amino acids long. Germline V lookup: CDR1 MDHEN, CDR2 SYDVKM. V gave up 3 bases and J gave up 0 bases, with 23 bases separating them. Sequenced patients had shown CD8+CD57+ cell expansion by flow cytometry. This clonotype turned up a few times. As yet, its antigen is unknown. Profiles of TCR beta VDJ and CDR3 were generated from a genomic DNA template. A single record per CDR3 protein comes from TCRdb applying MiXCR to the reads. Found here are about 220,000 distinct CDR3 sequences, approximately 50% of them singletons; the top ten hold approximately 8%. Sequencing input: sorted CD4+, CD8+, or CD8+CD57+ T cells (not recorded which) from PBMCs. The TCR was taken from a human donor with aplastic anemia. The gene calls are TRBV28 and TRBJ1-1; maybe TRBD1 (6 bases). The CDR3 nucleotides read TGTGCCAGCAGTTTTTGGCCCCCGTTCCGGGGGCTAGTGAACACTGAAGCTTTCTTT. It translates to CASSFWPPFRGLVNTEAFF.